Sequencing of this TCR beta chain was carried out in a study of cytomegalovirus exposure and HLA in healthy donors. 13 Jbeta primers and 60 Vbeta primers were used for the PCR. Clones were sequenced by immunoSEQ multiplex PCR, and TCRdb holds only the in-frame ones, with some missing. The table lists 160,000 or so clones, 65% to 85% of them singletons. This CDR3 has 14 amino acids. From germline, CDR1 is MDHEN and CDR2 SYDVKM. V trimming: 3 bases; J trimming: 3 bases; junction bases outside the gene matches: 4. V usage is TRBV28 and J usage is TRBJ2-7; the match to TRBD2 covers 8 bases. The origin of this receptor is a woman in her late teens or twenties in good health and CMV-seronegative. The sequenced material came from PBMCs. The CDR3 sequence: CASSFPGGGYEQYF. CDR3 sequence (DNA): TGTGCCAGCAGTTTCCCGGGGGGGGGCTACGAGCAGTACTTC.